The sequence of this T cell receptor (beta chain) was determined in a study of regulatory T cells in long-lasting Graves disease. Overall study findings and caveats: Persistent-disease Graves' patients showed less TCR diversity than new cases.

This clonotype occurred a few times. The antigen remains unidentified. The time point: persistent/refractory GD, antithyroid drugs over 5 years with positive TRAb. From PBMCs, RNA was extracted and then used to make the TCR library. In building TCR beta libraries, iRepertoire HTBI primers were used together with Arm-PCR of CDR3 regions. One entry per CDR3 protein results from TCRdb running MiXCR on the multiplex PCR reads. The repertoire holds approximately 470,000 distinct CDR3 sequences, with less than 25% as singletons. V lost 5 bases to trimming and J lost 4 bases, with 21 bases between them. The CDR3 totals 16 residues. Germline V gives CDR1 SGHVS, CDR2 FQNEAQ.

This chain uses TRBV7-8 with TRBJ2-7; possible D gene TRBD2, 5 bases. Sequenced here: peripheral blood mononuclear cells (PBMCs), sampled when the disease was refractory, from a patient treated with antithyroid drugs. This TCR was sampled from a female donor with Graves disease. The CDR3 DNA reads as TGTGCCAGCAGCCCCCGTCGATTTGGGAGTACATACGAGCAGTACTTC. Encoded protein: CASSPRRFGSTYEQYF.